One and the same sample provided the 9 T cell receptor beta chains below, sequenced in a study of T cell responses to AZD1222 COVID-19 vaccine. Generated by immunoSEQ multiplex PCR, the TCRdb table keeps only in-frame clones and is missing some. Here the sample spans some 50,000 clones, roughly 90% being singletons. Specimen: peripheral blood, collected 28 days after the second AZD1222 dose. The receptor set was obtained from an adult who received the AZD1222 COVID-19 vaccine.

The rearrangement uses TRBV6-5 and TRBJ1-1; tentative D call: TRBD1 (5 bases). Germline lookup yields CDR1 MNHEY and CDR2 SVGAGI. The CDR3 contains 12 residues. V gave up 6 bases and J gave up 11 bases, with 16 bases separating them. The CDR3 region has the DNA TGTGCCAGCAGGCGGGACGGACGGGATGCTTTCTTT. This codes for CASRRDGRDAFF.

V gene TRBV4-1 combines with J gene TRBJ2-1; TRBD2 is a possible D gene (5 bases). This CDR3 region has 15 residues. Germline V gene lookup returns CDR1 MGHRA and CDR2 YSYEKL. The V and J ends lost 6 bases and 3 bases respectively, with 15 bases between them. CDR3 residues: CASSFAGISYNEQFF. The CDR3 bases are TGCGCCAGCAGTTTCGCGGGTATTAGCTACAATGAGCAGTTCTTC.

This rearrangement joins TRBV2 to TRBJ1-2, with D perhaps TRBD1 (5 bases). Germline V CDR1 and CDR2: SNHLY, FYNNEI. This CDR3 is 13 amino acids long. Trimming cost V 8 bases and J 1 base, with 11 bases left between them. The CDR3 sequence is CASSQGVNYGYTF. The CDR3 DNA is TGTGCCAGCTCCCAGGGAGTTAACTATGGCTACACCTTC. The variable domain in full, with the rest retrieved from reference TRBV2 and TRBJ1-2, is EPEVTQTPSHQVTQMGQEVILRCVPISNHLYFYWYRQILGQKVEFLVSFYNNEISEKSEIFDDQFSVERPDGSNFTLKIRSTKLEDSAMYFCASSQGVNYGYTFGSGTRLTVV.

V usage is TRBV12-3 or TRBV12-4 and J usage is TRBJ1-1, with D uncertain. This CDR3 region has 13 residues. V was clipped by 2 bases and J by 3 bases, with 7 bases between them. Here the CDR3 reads CASSLTGYTEAFF. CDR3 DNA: TGTGCCAGCAGTTTAACCGGGTACACTGAAGCTTTCTTT.

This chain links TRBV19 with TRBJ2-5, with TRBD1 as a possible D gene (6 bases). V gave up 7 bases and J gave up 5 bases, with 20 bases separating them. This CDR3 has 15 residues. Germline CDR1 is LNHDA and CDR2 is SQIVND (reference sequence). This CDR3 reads CASKGSQGIVETQYF. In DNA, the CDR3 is TGTGCCAGTAAAGGGAGTCAGGGGATTGTGGAGACCCAGTACTTC.

CDR3 DNA sequence: TGTGCCAGCAGGGCCCTCGTGGGGGGCCACCGGGAGCTGTTTTTT. It yields the protein CASRALVGGHRELFF. The chain employs TRBV27 and TRBJ2-2; tentatively, D is TRBD1 or TRBD2 (6 bases each). Germline V gives CDR1 MNHEY, CDR2 SMNVEV (reference sequence). The CDR3 sequence is 15 residues long. V was shortened by 6 bases and J by 9 bases, with 20 bases between the two germline ends.

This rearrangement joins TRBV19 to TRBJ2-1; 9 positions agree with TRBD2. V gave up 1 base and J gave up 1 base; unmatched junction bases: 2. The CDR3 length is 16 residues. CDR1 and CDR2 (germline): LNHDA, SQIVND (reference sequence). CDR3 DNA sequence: TGTGCCAGTAGTATAGTGGCGGGAGGGTCCTACAATGAGCAGTTCTTC. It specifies CASSIVAGGSYNEQFF.

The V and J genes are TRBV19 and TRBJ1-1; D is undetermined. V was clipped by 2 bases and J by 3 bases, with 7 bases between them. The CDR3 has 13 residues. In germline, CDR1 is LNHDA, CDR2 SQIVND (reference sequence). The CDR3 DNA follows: TGTGCCAGTAGTATATCGGCAGACACTGAAGCTTTCTTT. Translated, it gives CASSISADTEAFF.

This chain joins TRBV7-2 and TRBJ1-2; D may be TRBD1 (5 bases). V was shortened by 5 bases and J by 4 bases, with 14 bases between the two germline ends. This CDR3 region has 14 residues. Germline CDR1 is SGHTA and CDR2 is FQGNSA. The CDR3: CASSGRERGYGYTF. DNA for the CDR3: TGTGCCAGCAGCGGTCGGGAAAGGGGCTATGGCTACACCTTC.